Presented here are 17 T cell receptor beta chains from one specimen sequenced in a study of blood T cell repertoires in COVID-19. TCRdb keeps only in-frame clones here, not all; method: immunoSEQ multiplex PCR. The sample carries about 240,000 clones, around 84% recorded once. The sequencing sample was made of peripheral blood. These receptors were taken from a woman aged 70 to 79 with active or convalescent COVID-19.

V is TRBV19 and J is TRBJ1-4; D uncertain. Trimming shortened V by 3 bases and J by 4 bases, and 6 bases separated the two germline ends. From germline, CDR1 is LNHDA and CDR2 SQIVND (reference sequence). This CDR3 spans 13 amino acids. This CDR3 reads CASSITGNEKLFF. The CDR3 DNA reads as TGTGCCAGTAGTATTACGGGTAATGAAAAACTGTTTTTT.

The rearrangement uses TRBV7-2 and TRBJ1-3; a possible D gene is TRBD1 (5 bases). Between the trimmed V and J ends, which lost 0 bases and 2 bases, there was a span of 8 bases. The CDR3 is 15 residues long. The germline V gene encodes CDR1 SGHTA and CDR2 FQGNSA. CDR3 DNA: TGTGCCAGCAGCTTAGCGCCGACAGCTGGAAACACCATATATTTT. It yields the protein CASSLAPTAGNTIYF.

The chain couples TRBV3-1 (or the pseudogene TRBV3-2) to TRBJ2-3, with 11 bases matching TRBD2. Losses at the gene ends were 5 bases for V and 2 bases for J; bases not matched to a gene: 3. Germline V lookup: CDR1 LGHDT, CDR2 YNNKEL (reference sequence). This CDR3 has 15 residues. The CDR3 reads CASSTSGGLTDTQYF. The CDR3 nucleotides are TGTGCCAGCAGCACTAGCGGGGGTCTCACAGATACGCAGTATTTT.

The chain carries TRBV6-1 and TRBJ1-2; 9 nucleotides line up with TRBD1. Germline V CDR1 and CDR2: MNHNS, SASEGT. The CDR3 length is 20 residues. J was trimmed by 3 bases and V by 3 bases; bases with no gene match: 20. The CDR3 sequence: CASSEGTGWVAVDLHYGYTF. The CDR3 DNA reads as TGTGCCAGCAGTGAGGGGACAGGGTGGGTAGCTGTCGATCTCCACTATGGCTACACCTTC.

This clone was detected only a few times. V is TRBV19 and J is TRBJ2-1; D is uncertain. CDR3 length equals 14 residues. Trimming stripped 3 bases from V and 6 bases from J, with 12 bases between. Germline loops: CDR1 LNHDA, CDR2 SQIVND (reference sequence). Here the CDR3 reads CASSIGKAPNEQFF. CDR3 in DNA: TGTGCCAGTAGTATCGGAAAAGCGCCCAATGAGCAGTTCTTC.

This chain links TRBV7-9 with TRBJ1-1; D might be TRBD1 (6 bases). The length of the CDR3 is 14 residues. V was cut by 4 bases and J by 7 bases, with 16 bases left in between. Germline V CDR1 and CDR2: SEHNR, FQNEAQ (reference sequence). The CDR3 DNA sequence: TGTGCCAGCAGCTCGACAGGCTTCGGCGGTGAAGCTTTCTTT. This codes for CASSSTGFGGEAFF.

On this clone: The sample contains more than one DNA sequence encoding this CDR3. The chain employs TRBV19 and TRBJ1-5, with D perhaps TRBD1 (5 bases). Trimming took 6 bases from V and 4 from J, leaving 13 bases between them. The germline V gene has CDR1 LNHDA and CDR2 SQIVND (reference sequence). CDR3 length: 14 residues. CDR3 bases: TGTGCCAGTAGCATTGACCGGGGGAATCAGCCCCAGCATTTT. Amino acids: CASSIDRGNQPQHF.

The chain recombines TRBV27 with TRBJ2-7, with TRBD2 identical over 16 bases. V lost 6 bases and J lost 5; bases outside the gene matches: 4. Germline V gene data show CDR1 as MNHEY and CDR2 as SMNVEV (reference sequence). The CDR3 length is 15 residues. CDR3 residues: CASRQGTSGGDEQYF. The CDR3 DNA is TGTGCCAGCAGACAAGGGACTAGCGGGGGGGACGAGCAGTACTTC.

V is TRBV13 and J is TRBJ2-7; 9 nucleotides match TRBD2. This CDR3 region has 16 residues. CDR1 and CDR2 from the germline V gene are PRHDT and FYEKMQ (reference sequence). V was clipped by 5 bases and J by 3 bases; unmatched bases: 11. Here the CDR3 reads CASSMKGLAGNYEQYF. In DNA, the CDR3 is TGTGCCAGCAGCATGAAAGGCCTAGCGGGGAACTACGAGCAGTACTTC.

The chain carries TRBV29-1 and TRBJ1-5; TRBD1 might be the D (5 bases). Per germline, CDR1 SQVTM and CDR2 ANQGSEA. Trimming stripped 4 bases from V and 0 bases from J, with 13 bases between. This CDR3 contains 15 residues. CDR3 sequence reads: CSVVAGVDSNQPQHF. CDR3 coding DNA: TGCAGCGTTGTTGCGGGGGTCGATAGCAATCAGCCCCAGCATTTT.

The V and J genes are TRBV6-5 and TRBJ1-5, with 7 bases identical to TRBD1. CDR1 is MNHEY and CDR2 is SVGAGI in the germline V gene. V gave up 6 bases and J gave up 4 bases; unmatched junction bases: 9. This CDR3 has 15 residues. The CDR3 DNA is TGTGCCAGCAGCAATCGACAGGGTAAAAATCAGCCCCAGCATTTT. Protein sequence: CASSNRQGKNQPQHF.

The chain employs TRBV9 and TRBJ2-1; D is unresolved. Trimming removed 0 bases at V and 8 bases at J, with 15 bases between. CDR1 SGDLS and CDR2 YYNGEE come from the germline V gene. The CDR3 runs 15 residues. CDR3 protein: CASSVGAPEVDEQFF. CDR3 coding DNA: TGTGCCAGCAGCGTAGGCGCTCCAGAGGTCGATGAGCAGTTCTTC.

The rearrangement uses TRBV19 and TRBJ1-6; D gene ambiguous. This CDR3 contains 13 residues. The germline CDR1 and CDR2 sequences are LNHDA and SQIVND (reference sequence). Trimming shortened V by 7 bases and J by 7 bases, and 11 bases separated the two germline ends. The CDR3 nucleotides are TGTGCCAGTAAAGCCACAGTGAATTCACCCCTCCACTTT. Its protein product is CASKATVNSPLHF.

This clone appeared once. The rearrangement links TRBV7-9 to TRBJ2-6; D is ambiguous. The CDR3 consists of 14 residues. V dropped 1 base and J dropped 4 bases, with 5 bases sitting between them. CDR1 and CDR2 from the germline V gene are SEHNR and FQNEAQ (reference sequence). The CDR3 DNA reads as TGTGCCAGCAGCTTAGGAGTCGGGGCCAACGTCCTGACTTTC. This codes for CASSLGVGANVLTF.

This chain connects TRBV9 to TRBJ2-5, with 11 bases fitting TRBD1. Germline CDR1 is SGDLS and CDR2 is YYNGEE. The trim removed 4 bases at V and 2 bases at J, leaving 10 bases unmatched. This CDR3 contains 17 residues. The CDR3 nucleotides are TGTGCCAGCAGCCCACGTCCCGGGACAGGGGGGCAAGAGACCCAGTACTTC. It encodes CASSPRPGTGGQETQYF.

The chain employs TRBV29-1 and TRBJ2-1, with TRBD2 matching 9 bases. The CDR3 extends over 15 amino acids. With 1 base clipped from V and 6 bases from J, the junction kept 7 bases outside the gene matches. Germline V gene lookup returns CDR1 SQVTM and CDR2 ANQGSEA. The CDR3, as DNA: TGCAGCGTTGAAGGAGGTGCGGGGGGGACCAATGAGCAGTTCTTC. Residues: CSVEGGAGGTNEQFF.

The chain couples TRBV23-1 to TRBJ2-2; perhaps TRBD1 as D (6 bases). TRBV23-1 is given ORF status, its function remaining uncertain. The CDR3 extends over 17 amino acids. V was trimmed by 7 bases and J by 4 bases, leaving 22 bases between them. This CDR3 is CASIPPGHRPSTGELFF. CDR3 nucleotide sequence: TGCGCCAGCATTCCCCCGGGACACCGGCCCAGCACCGGGGAGCTGTTTTTT.